These 16 T cell receptor beta chains were sequenced from one sample in a study of shared clonotypes between healthy human individuals. The assay was immunoSEQ multiplex PCR, and TCRdb's table has in-frame clones only and misses some. The sample has approximately 470,000 clones, over 70% seen once. The sample was PBMCs. The receptors shown here come from a woman in her thirties or forties in good health. Some clones in this sample may be carry-over from other donors' samples.

This clone was observed many times. The rearrangement joins TRBV7-3 to TRBJ2-6; maybe TRBD2 (6 bases). Per the germline V gene, CDR1 is SGHTA and CDR2 is FQGTGA. V lost 2 bases, J lost 4 bases, and 12 bases lay in between. This CDR3 spans 16 amino acids. The CDR3 nucleotides are TGTGCCAGCAGCTTACCGACGGGGGTAGGGGCCAACGTCCTGACTTTC. Its translation is CASSLPTGVGANVLTF.

The J gene is TRBJ2-3, the V gene TRBV27; 7 bases align to TRBD2. Trimming at V came to 0 bases and at J to 7 bases, leaving 13 bases not matched to a gene. The CDR3 is 17 residues long. Germline V gene lookup returns CDR1 MNHEY and CDR2 SMNVEV (reference sequence). The CDR3 sequence: CASSLSTPLGLTHTQYF. DNA of the CDR3: TGTGCCAGCAGTTTATCCACCCCCTTGGGACTAACACATACGCAGTATTTT.

The rearrangement joins TRBV7-2 to TRBJ2-1; D ambiguous. Looked up from germline, CDR1 is SGHTA and CDR2 is FQGNSA. V lost 1 base and J lost 6, with 10 bases in between. CDR3 length equals 14 residues. The chain's CDR3 is CASSLVSNSNEQFF. In DNA form, the CDR3 reads TGTGCCAGCAGCTTAGTCTCGAACAGCAATGAGCAGTTCTTC.

With regard to this clone: This sample also contains other DNA sequences that code for the same CDR3. The V and J genes are TRBV6-5 and TRBJ2-3; 9 nucleotides match TRBD1. Unmatched junction bases numbered 3, after V lost 2 bases and J lost 6 bases. This CDR3 is built from 14 residues. The germline CDR1 and CDR2 sequences are MNHEY and SVGAGI. CDR3 nucleotides: TGTGCCAGCAGTTACGGACAGGGGACGGATACGCAGTATTTT. Protein product: CASSYGQGTDTQYF.

The genes are TRBV28 and TRBJ2-1; 7 bases fit TRBD2. The CDR3 covers 15 residues. Trimming cost V 4 bases and J 4 bases; bases outside gene matches: 7. Germline CDR1 and CDR2: MDHEN and SYDVKM. CDR3 coding DNA: TGTGCCAGCAGTTCAGCGGGGTCAAAATACAATGAGCAGTTCTTC. Its protein is CASSSAGSKYNEQFF.

V gene TRBV5-1 combines with J gene TRBJ2-1; 9 bases match TRBD2. The CDR3 contains 15 residues. Germline-derived CDR1 and CDR2 are SGHRS and YFSETQ. With 4 bases clipped from V and 6 bases from J, the junction kept 8 bases outside the gene matches. CDR3 in amino acids: CASSITGTSRNEQFF. The CDR3 DNA reads TGCGCCAGCAGCATCACCGGGACTAGCCGCAATGAGCAGTTCTTC. Looking up the rest from reference TRBV5-1 and TRBJ2-1 gives the full variable domain: KAGVTQTPRYLIKTRGQQVTLSCSPISGHRSVSWYQQTPGQGLQFLFEYFSETQRNKGNFPGRFSGRQFSNSRSEMNVSTLELGDSALYLCASSITGTSRNEQFFGPGTRLTVL.

As to this clone: The likely explanation is a read error, given a far larger clone one base away. The sample carries other DNA sequences with the same CDR3. The V gene is TRBV28, the J gene TRBJ1-5, with 9 bases that match TRBD1. The germline V gene encodes CDR1 MDHEN and CDR2 SYDVKM. The ends lost 6 bases at V and 7 bases at J; junction bases unmatched: 16. This CDR3 has 17 residues. The chain's CDR3 is CASRSTGDRVSVQPQHF. CDR3 sequence (DNA): TGTGCCAGCAGGAGTACCGGGGACAGGGTCTCCGTCCAGCCCCAGCATTTT.

The chain couples TRBV11-2 to TRBJ2-1; D gene ambiguous. V was clipped by 1 base and J by 2 bases, with 9 bases between them. Germline V gene lookup returns CDR1 SGHAT and CDR2 FQNNGV. The CDR3 is 15 amino acids. The CDR3 DNA reads as TGTGCCAGCAGCTTAGTATCTAATCCCTACAATGAGCAGTTCTTC. It specifies CASSLVSNPYNEQFF. The full variable domain, in which reference TRBV11-2 and TRBJ2-1 provide the parts outside the CDR3, is EAGVAQSPRYKIIEKRQSVAFWCNPISGHATLYWYQQILGQGPKLLIQFQNNGVVDDSQLPKDRFSAERLKGVDSTLKIQPAKLEDSAVYLCASSLVSNPYNEQFFGPGTRLTVL.

This clone was counted only a few times. The CDR3 sequence is CASSSWLVGDGTEAFF. The CDR3 DNA sequence: TGTGCCAGCAGCTCCTGGCTGGTCGGGGATGGGACTGAAGCTTTCTTT. This chain joins TRBV5-6 and TRBJ1-1; no clear D gene. The CDR3 is 16 residues long. Germline CDR1 SGHDT, CDR2 YYEEEE. V was clipped by 3 bases and J by 5 bases, with 20 bases between them.

To note about this clone: It differs at one base from a far larger clone, so likely a read error. Other DNA sequences in the sample encode the same CDR3. The chain links TRBV29-1 to TRBJ2-7; 11 bases map to TRBD1. This CDR3 spans 14 amino acids. Germline V gives CDR1 SQVTM, CDR2 ANQGSEA. CDR3 bases: TGCAGCGTCGAAGGGGACAGGGGGATCTACGAGCAGTACTTC. Its translation is CSVEGDRGIYEQYF.

In this sample, this clone is medium-sized. Within the sample, other DNA sequences also encode this same CDR3. The chain combines TRBV9 with TRBJ1-1; D not resolved. From germline, CDR1 is SGDLS and CDR2 YYNGEE. The V gene lost 4 bases and the J gene lost 0 bases, with 13 bases spanning the gap. The CDR3 runs to 15 residues. The CDR3 loop is CASSPRPGLNTEAFF. CDR3 coding DNA: TGTGCCAGCAGCCCTCGCCCCGGGCTGAACACTGAAGCTTTCTTT. The complete variable domain, with remaining parts taken from reference TRBV9 and TRBJ1-1, reads DSGVTQTPKHLITATGQRVTLRCSPRSGDLSVYWYQQSLDQGLQFLIQYYNGEERAKGNILERFSAQQFPDLHSELNLSSLELGDSALYFCASSPRPGLNTEAFFGQGTRLTVV.

This clone appeared many times. The same CDR3 arises from other DNA sequences in this sample as well. The rearrangement joins TRBV4-3 to TRBJ2-5; TRBD2 agrees at 16 bases. The CDR3 extends over 18 amino acids. Per the germline V gene, CDR1 is LGHNA and CDR2 is YSLEER. V was clipped by 4 bases and J by 5 bases; unmatched bases: 10. As DNA, the CDR3 is TGCGCCAGCAGCCTCTCCACCGGGACTAGCGGGAGGGGGGAGACCCAGTACTTC. It yields the protein CASSLSTGTSGRGETQYF.

The chain uses TRBV5-1 and TRBJ2-7; D not certain. This CDR3 is 13 amino acids long. Germline CDR1 reads SGHRS; CDR2 reads YFSETQ. Trimming took off 1 base at V and 3 bases at J, with 8 bases between the two ends. The CDR3, as DNA: TGCGCCAGCAGCTTGATCGAAGGCTACGAGCAGTACTTC. Amino acids: CASSLIEGYEQYF.

This clone was detected only a few times. This sequence joins TRBV7-3 and TRBJ2-1, with TRBD2 matching 8 bases. Germline V lookup: CDR1 SGHTA, CDR2 FQGTGA. The ends lost 4 bases at V and 7 bases at J; junction bases unmatched: 6. This CDR3 spans 14 amino acids. In DNA, the CDR3 is TGTGCCAGCAGCTCCAGCGGGAGAGGAAATGAGCAGTTCTTC. Protein: CASSSSGRGNEQFF. Combining the CDR3 with reference TRBV7-3 and TRBJ2-1 gives the whole variable domain GAGVSQTPSNKVTEKGKYVELRCDPISGHTALYWYRQSLGQGPEFLIYFQGTGAADDSGLPNDRFFAVRPEGSVSTLKIQRTERGDSAVYLCASSSSGRGNEQFFGPGTRLTVL.

On this clone: This may arise from a read error, as a much more abundant clone is one base away. The DNA for the CDR3 is TGTGCCGGCAGTCTCGACAGCAGCACAGATACGCAGTATTTT. Its translation is CAGSLDSSTDTQYF. The V and J genes are TRBV11-1 and TRBJ2-3; D is possibly TRBD1 (5 bases). CDR1 SGHAT and CDR2 FQDESV come from the germline V gene (reference sequence). This CDR3 contains 14 residues.

A remark on this clone: A read error may be the cause here, since a much bigger clone is one base away. This chain links TRBV7-3 with TRBJ2-1, with D tentatively TRBD2 (5 bases). CDR1 SGHTA and CDR2 FQGTGA come from the germline V gene. Trimming stripped 6 bases from V and 3 bases from J, with 12 bases between. This CDR3 comprises 14 residues. The chain's CDR3 is CASSLAIYYNEQFF. CDR3 coding DNA: TGTGCCAGCAGTCTAGCCATCTACTACAATGAGCAGTTCTTC.